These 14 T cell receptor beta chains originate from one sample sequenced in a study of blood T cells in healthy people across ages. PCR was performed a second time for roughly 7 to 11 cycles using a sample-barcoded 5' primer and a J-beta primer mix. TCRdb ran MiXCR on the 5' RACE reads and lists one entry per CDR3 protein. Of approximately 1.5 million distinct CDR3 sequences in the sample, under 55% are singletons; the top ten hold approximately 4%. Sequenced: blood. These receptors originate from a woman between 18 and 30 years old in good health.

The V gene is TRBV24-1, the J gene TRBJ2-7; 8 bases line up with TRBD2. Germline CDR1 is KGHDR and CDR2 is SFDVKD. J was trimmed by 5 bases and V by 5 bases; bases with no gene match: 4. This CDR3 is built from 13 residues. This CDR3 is CATSVSGSHEQYF. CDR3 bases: TGTGCCACCAGTGTCAGCGGGAGCCACGAGCAGTACTTC.

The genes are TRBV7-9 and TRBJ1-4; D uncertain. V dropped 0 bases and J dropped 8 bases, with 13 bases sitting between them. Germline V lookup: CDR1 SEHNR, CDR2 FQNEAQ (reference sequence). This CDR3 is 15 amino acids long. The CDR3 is CASSLAVRPYEKLFF. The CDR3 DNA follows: TGTGCCAGCAGCTTAGCCGTCAGGCCGTACGAAAAACTGTTTTTT.

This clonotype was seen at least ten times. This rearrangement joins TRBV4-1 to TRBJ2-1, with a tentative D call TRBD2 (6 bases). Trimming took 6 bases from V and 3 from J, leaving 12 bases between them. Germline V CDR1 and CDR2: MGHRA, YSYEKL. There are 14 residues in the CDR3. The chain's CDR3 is CASRALAGYNEQFF. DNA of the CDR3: TGCGCCAGCAGAGCACTAGCAGGCTACAATGAGCAGTTCTTC.

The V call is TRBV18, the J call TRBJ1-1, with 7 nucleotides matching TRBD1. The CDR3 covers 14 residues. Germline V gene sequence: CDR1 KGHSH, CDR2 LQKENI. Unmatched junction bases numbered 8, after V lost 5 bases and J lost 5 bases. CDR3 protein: CASSGQARLTEAFF. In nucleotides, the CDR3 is TGTGCCAGCTCAGGACAGGCACGGTTGACTGAAGCTTTCTTT. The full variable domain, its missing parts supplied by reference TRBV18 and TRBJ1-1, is NAGVMQNPRHLVRRRGQEARLRCSPMKGHSHVYWYRQLPEEGLKFMVYLQKENIIDESGMPKERFSAEFPKEGPSILRIQQVVRGDSAAYFCASSGQARLTEAFFGQGTRLTVV.

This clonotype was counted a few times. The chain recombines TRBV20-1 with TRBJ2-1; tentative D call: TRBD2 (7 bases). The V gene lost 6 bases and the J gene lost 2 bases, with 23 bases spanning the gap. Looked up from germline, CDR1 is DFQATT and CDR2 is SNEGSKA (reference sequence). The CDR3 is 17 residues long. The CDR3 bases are TGCAGTGCGAAACGGGGGGCGCGGAGGAACACCTACAATGAGCAGTTCTTC. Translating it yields CSAKRGARRNTYNEQFF.

CDR3 coding DNA: TGCGCCAGCAGCCAAGCCCCGGGTGACGAGCAGTACGTC. It translates to CASSQAPGDEQYV. The chain employs TRBV4-1 and TRBJ2-5; no clear D. The J call may be in error: the DNA end matches TRBJ2-7 better. There are 13 residues in the CDR3. Germline values: CDR1 MGHRA, CDR2 YSYEKL.

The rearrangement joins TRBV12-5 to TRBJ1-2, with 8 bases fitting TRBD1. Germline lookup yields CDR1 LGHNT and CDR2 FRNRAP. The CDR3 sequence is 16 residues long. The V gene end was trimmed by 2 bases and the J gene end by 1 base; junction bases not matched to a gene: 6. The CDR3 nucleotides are TGTGCTAGTGGTTTGAGGACAGACAGGGGTAACTATGGCTACACCTTC. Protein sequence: CASGLRTDRGNYGYTF. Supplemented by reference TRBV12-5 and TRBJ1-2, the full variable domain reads DARVTQTPRHKVTEMGQEVTMRCQPILGHNTVFWYRQTMMQGLELLAYFRNRAPLDDSGMPKDRFSAEMPDATLATLKIQPSEPRDSAVYFCASGLRTDRGNYGYTFGSGTRLTVV.

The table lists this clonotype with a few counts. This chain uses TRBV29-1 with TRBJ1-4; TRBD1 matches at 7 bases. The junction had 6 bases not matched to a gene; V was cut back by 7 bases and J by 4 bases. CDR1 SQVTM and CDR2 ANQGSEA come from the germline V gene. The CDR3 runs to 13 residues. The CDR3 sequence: CSATGAVNEKLFF. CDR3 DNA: TGCAGCGCAACAGGGGCTGTTAATGAAAAACTGTTTTTT.

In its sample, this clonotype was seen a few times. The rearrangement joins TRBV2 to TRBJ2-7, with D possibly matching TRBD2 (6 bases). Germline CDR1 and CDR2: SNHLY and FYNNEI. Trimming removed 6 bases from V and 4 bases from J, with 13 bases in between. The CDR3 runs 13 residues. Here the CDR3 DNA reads TGTGCCAGCAGGGAGGGTATCTGGTACGAGCAGTACTTC. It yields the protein CASREGIWYEQYF.

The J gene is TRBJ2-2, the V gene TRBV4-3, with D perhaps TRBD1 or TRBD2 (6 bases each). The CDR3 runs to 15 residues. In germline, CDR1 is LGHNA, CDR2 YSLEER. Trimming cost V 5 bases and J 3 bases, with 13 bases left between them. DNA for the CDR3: TGCGCCAGCAGCAACGTTAGGGGGGACACCGGGGAGCTGTTTTTT. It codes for CASSNVRGDTGELFF.

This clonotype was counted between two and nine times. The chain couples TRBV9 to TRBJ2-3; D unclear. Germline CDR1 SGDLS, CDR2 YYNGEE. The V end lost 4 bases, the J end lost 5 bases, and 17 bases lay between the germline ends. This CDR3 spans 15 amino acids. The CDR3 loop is CASSPRQYEGDTQYF. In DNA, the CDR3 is TGTGCCAGCAGCCCCCGTCAGTACGAAGGAGATACGCAGTATTTT.

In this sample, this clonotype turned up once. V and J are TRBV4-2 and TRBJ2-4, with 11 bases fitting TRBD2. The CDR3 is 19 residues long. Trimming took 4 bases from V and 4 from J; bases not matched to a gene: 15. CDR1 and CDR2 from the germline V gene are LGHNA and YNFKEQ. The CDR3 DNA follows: TGTGCCAGCAGCCTCGCCTCAGGGGGAACTAGCGGGGGAAAAAACATTCAGTACTTC. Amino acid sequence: CASSLASGGTSGGKNIQYF.

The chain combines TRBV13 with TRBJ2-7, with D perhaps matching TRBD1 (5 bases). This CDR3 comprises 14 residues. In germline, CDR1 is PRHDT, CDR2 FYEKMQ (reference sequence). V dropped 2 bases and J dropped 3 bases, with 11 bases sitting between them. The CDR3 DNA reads TGTGCCAGCAGCTTATCGGTAGGGGACTACGAGCAGTACTTC. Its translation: CASSLSVGDYEQYF.

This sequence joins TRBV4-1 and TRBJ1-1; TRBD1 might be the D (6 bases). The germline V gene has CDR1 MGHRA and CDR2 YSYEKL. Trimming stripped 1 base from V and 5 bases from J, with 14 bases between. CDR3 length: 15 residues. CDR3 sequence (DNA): TGCGCCAGCAGCCAAGGGGTGGACAGAGCGACTGAAGCTTTCTTT. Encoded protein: CASSQGVDRATEAFF.